Below are 19 T cell receptor beta chains sequenced from a single sample in a study of blood T cell repertoires in COVID-19. The repertoire was sequenced with immunoSEQ multiplex PCR; TCRdb's copy has only in-frame clones and lacks some. The table has about 75,000 clones, 85% to 90% seen once; the top ten hold around 20%. Sequencing was done on a sample of peripheral blood. The receptor source for this set is a human donor in a cohort sampled during active COVID-19.

This chain's CDR3 is CASSLSSADPTTQYF. CDR3 in DNA: TGTGCCAGCAGTTTATCTAGCGCAGACCCCACTACGCAGTATTTT. This chain uses TRBV27 with TRBJ2-3; D is perhaps TRBD2 (5 bases). The CDR3 consists of 15 residues. V lost 0 bases and J lost 8, with 15 bases in between. The germline V gene encodes CDR1 MNHEY and CDR2 SMNVEV (reference sequence).

The J gene is TRBJ2-5, the V gene TRBV10-3; TRBD2 matches at 12 bases. CDR3 length: 16 residues. From germline, CDR1 is ENHRY and CDR2 SYGVKD. V lost 2 bases, J lost 5 bases, and 6 bases stayed unmatched. In DNA, the CDR3 is TGTGCCATCAGTGAGGCGACTAGCGGGGGTGGGGAGACCCAGTACTTC. Its translation is CAISEATSGGGETQYF.

V gene TRBV3-1 (or the pseudogene TRBV3-2) combines with J gene TRBJ1-2; a weak D match, TRBD1 (6 bases). CDR1 is LGHDT, CDR2 YNNKEL, per germline (reference sequence). Trimming removed 0 bases from V and 5 bases from J, with 22 bases in between. This CDR3 spans 18 amino acids. Written as DNA, the CDR3 is TGTGCCAGCAGCCAAGATCGTAGTATAGGGGGAGAGTTTTATGGCTACACCTTC. The encoded protein is CASSQDRSIGGEFYGYTF.

This clone was observed once. This rearrangement joins TRBV18 to TRBJ1-2, with 12 nucleotides matching TRBD1. CDR1 and CDR2 (germline): KGHSH, LQKENI. J was trimmed by 2 bases and V by 3 bases; bases with no gene match: 10. CDR3 length equals 18 residues. The CDR3 DNA reads TGTGCCAGCTCACCTCAACCGGGACAGGGGGCGAGCAACTATGGCTACACCTTC. Translating gives CASSPQPGQGASNYGYTF.

The chain couples TRBV9 to TRBJ2-3; TRBD2 matches 13 bases. Per germline, CDR1 SGDLS and CDR2 YYNGEE. There are 17 residues in the CDR3. Trimming cost V 0 bases and J 4 bases; bases outside gene matches: 5. The DNA for the CDR3 is TGTGCCAGCAGCGTAGGGACTAGCGGGGGAGGGTCAGATACGCAGTATTTT. Its protein product is CASSVGTSGGGSDTQYF. Using reference TRBV9 and TRBJ2-3 for the parts outside the CDR3, the full variable domain is DSGVTQTPKHLITATGQRVTLRCSPRSGDLSVYWYQQSLDQGLQFLIQYYNGEERAKGNILERFSAQQFPDLHSELNLSSLELGDSALYFCASSVGTSGGGSDTQYFGPGTRLTVL.

V is TRBV24-1 and J is TRBJ1-4; no firm D call. Germline V gives CDR1 KGHDR, CDR2 SFDVKD. Trimming removed 4 bases from V and 7 bases from J, with 24 bases in between. This CDR3 region has 18 residues. The CDR3 protein is CATSEPPAAGKRFEKLFF. The CDR3 region has the DNA TGTGCCACCAGTGAACCGCCCGCGGCGGGAAAGCGGTTTGAAAAACTGTTTTTT.

This chain links TRBV5-1 with TRBJ1-4, with D maybe TRBD1 (6 bases). This CDR3 is built from 16 residues. CDR1 SGHRS and CDR2 YFSETQ come from the germline V gene. Trimming stripped 3 bases from V and 5 bases from J, with 17 bases between. The CDR3 nucleotides read TGCGCCAGCAGCTATAGGACAGCCGGGGGGAATGAAAAACTGTTTTTT. It codes for CASSYRTAGGNEKLFF.

The chain combines TRBV25-1 with TRBJ2-1, with 8 bases lining up with TRBD1. The germline gives CDR1 MGHDK, CDR2 SYGVNS. The CDR3 runs to 15 residues. V was clipped by 4 bases and J by 2 bases; unmatched bases: 4. CDR3 nucleotides: TGTGCCAGCAGTGGACAGACAGGGGCCTACAATGAGCAGTTCTTC. Translation gives CASSGQTGAYNEQFF.

V usage is TRBV11-3 and J usage is TRBJ2-1; 12 bases match TRBD1. J was trimmed by 7 bases and V by 4 bases; bases with no gene match: 5. The germline CDR1 and CDR2 sequences are SGHNT and YENEEA. The CDR3 covers 15 residues. Here the CDR3 reads CASSSGQGARNEQFF. CDR3 sequence (DNA): TGTGCCAGCAGCTCGGGACAGGGGGCACGTAATGAGCAGTTCTTC.

The chain joins TRBV3-1 (or the pseudogene TRBV3-2) to TRBJ2-2; possible D gene TRBD1, 6 bases. Trimming took 5 bases from V and 6 from J, leaving 22 bases between them. The CDR3 sequence is 17 residues long. Germline V CDR1 and CDR2: LGHDT, YNNKEL (reference sequence). Written as DNA, the CDR3 is TGTGCCAGCAGCGAACCGGCGGGTTGGGGGCGTCCCGGGGAGCTGTTTTTT. Residues: CASSEPAGWGRPGELFF.

The chain employs TRBV29-1 and TRBJ2-2; D is possibly TRBD1 (6 bases). CDR1 is SQVTM and CDR2 is ANQGSEA in the germline V gene. The CDR3 has 14 amino acids. Here the CDR3 reads CGSRGGSNTGELFF. The CDR3 region has the DNA TGCGGCTCCCGAGGGGGATCGAACACCGGGGAGCTGTTTTTT.

J is TRBJ1-1 and V is TRBV4-1; tentatively, D is TRBD1 (5 bases). V dropped 1 base and J dropped 2 bases, with 11 bases sitting between them. Germline CDR1 reads MGHRA; CDR2 reads YSYEKL. There are 15 residues in the CDR3. In nucleotides, the CDR3 is TGCGCCAGCAGCCAAGCGACAGCGCTCAACACTGAAGCTTTCTTT. Amino acid sequence: CASSQATALNTEAFF.

The V call is TRBV20-1, the J call TRBJ2-3, with D perhaps TRBD2 (6 bases). The CDR3 runs to 15 residues. V was pared by 3 bases and J by 3 bases, with 16 bases between. Germline CDR1 and CDR2: DFQATT and SNEGSKA (reference sequence). DNA of the CDR3: TGCAGTGCTAGTGGAACTAGCAGTCTTACAGATACGCAGTATTTT. It codes for CSASGTSSLTDTQYF.

The CDR3 sequence: CASSPAASGGVQETQYF. CDR3 DNA: TGTGCCAGCAGCCCCGCGGCTAGCGGGGGGGTCCAAGAGACCCAGTACTTC. V usage is TRBV5-4 and J usage is TRBJ2-5; 12 nucleotides match TRBD2. In germline, CDR1 is SGHNT, CDR2 YYREEE (reference sequence). This CDR3 has 17 residues. V lost 4 bases and J lost 1; bases outside the gene matches: 8.

This chain joins TRBV15 and TRBJ2-7, with TRBD1 matching 8 bases. The trim removed 2 bases at V and 6 bases at J, leaving 6 bases unmatched. Germline CDR1 and CDR2: LNHNV and YYDKDF (reference sequence). The CDR3 consists of 14 residues. The CDR3 nucleotides read TGTGCCACCAGCAGACCACAGGGGGTAGGCGAGCAGTACTTC. Translated: CATSRPQGVGEQYF. The whole variable domain, filled in from reference TRBV15 and TRBJ2-7, reads DAMVIQNPRYQVTQFGKPVTLSCSQTLNHNVMYWYQQKSSQAPKLLFHYYDKDFNNEADTPDNFQSRRPNTSFCFLDIRSPGLGDTAMYLCATSRPQGVGEQYFGPGTRLTVT.

The chain carries TRBV5-1 and TRBJ2-2, with 8 bases aligning to TRBD2. The CDR3 length is 15 residues. V was pared by 3 bases and J by 4 bases, with 5 bases of the junction left unmatched. Germline V gives CDR1 SGHRS, CDR2 YFSETQ. The CDR3 region is CASSSTSAFTGELFF. The CDR3 bases are TGCGCCAGCAGCTCGACTAGCGCTTTCACCGGGGAGCTGTTTTTT.

The chain joins TRBV10-3 to TRBJ2-1; no clear D. The CDR3 length is 15 residues. Germline assignment: CDR1 ENHRY and CDR2 SYGVKD. Trimming took off 2 bases at V and 0 bases at J, with 8 bases between the two ends. CDR3 loop: CAISEQASSYNEQFF. CDR3 DNA: TGTGCCATCAGTGAGCAGGCCAGCTCCTACAATGAGCAGTTCTTC.

V usage is TRBV11-2 and J usage is TRBJ1-3; TRBD1 might be the D (5 bases). CDR1 is SGHAT, CDR2 FQNNGV, per germline. CDR3 length equals 15 residues. Trimming took off 6 bases at V and 1 base at J, with 13 bases between the two ends. CDR3 DNA sequence: TGTGCCAGCAGGCACGCGGGGGTTTCTGGAAACACCATATATTTT. It is translated as CASRHAGVSGNTIYF.

At least ten counts were recorded for this clone. This sequence joins TRBV29-1 and TRBJ1-1, with TRBD1 matching over 7 bases. The junction had 7 bases not matched to a gene; V was cut back by 2 bases and J by 1 base. Germline CDR1 and CDR2: SQVTM and ANQGSEA. CDR3 length equals 15 residues. CDR3 in amino acids: CSVEMRQGWNTEAFF. DNA for the CDR3: TGCAGCGTTGAAATGAGACAGGGATGGAACACTGAAGCTTTCTTT.